The 5 T cell receptor beta chains in this list originate from one sample, sequenced in a study of cytomegalovirus exposure and HLA in healthy donors. PCR primers comprised 60 Vbeta and 13 Jbeta primers. Clones were sequenced by immunoSEQ multiplex PCR, and TCRdb holds only the in-frame ones, with some missing. The table has about 64,000 clones, over 70% seen once; the top ten hold about 4.8%. The sequenced sample consisted of PBMCs. The source of these receptors is a male donor in good health and CMV-seropositive.

The chain is built from TRBV10-3 and TRBJ2-7; tentatively, D is TRBD1 (5 bases). Trimming stripped 2 bases from V and 0 bases from J, with 11 bases between. CDR1 and CDR2 (germline): ENHRY, SYGVKD. This CDR3 comprises 15 residues. The CDR3 reads CAISERQGLSYEQYF. CDR3 in DNA: TGTGCCATCAGTGAGCGTCAGGGCCTCTCCTACGAGCAGTACTTC.

The sample holds one count of this clone. The J gene is TRBJ2-2, the V gene TRBV9, with 7 nucleotides matching TRBD1. This CDR3 comprises 15 residues. Trimming took 3 bases from V and 9 from J; bases not matched to a gene: 11. Looked up from germline, CDR1 is SGDLS and CDR2 is YYNGEE. The CDR3 DNA is TGTGCCAGCAGCGGACCCGGGACAGCTAACAGGGAGCTGTTTTTT. Translated: CASSGPGTANRELFF.

This clone has just one count. The chain is built from TRBV13 and TRBJ1-1, with D possibly being TRBD1 (5 bases). The ends were cut back, 5 bases at V and 5 bases at J, with 12 bases in the middle. The CDR3 length is 13 residues. CDR1 is PRHDT, CDR2 FYEKMQ, per germline (reference sequence). The CDR3 loop is CASSETGGTEAFF. CDR3 nucleotides: TGTGCCAGCAGCGAAACCGGGGGTACTGAAGCTTTCTTT.

The rearrangement joins TRBV7-2 to TRBJ1-2; no reliable D call. CDR1 is SGHTA, CDR2 FQGNSA, per germline. With 4 bases removed from V and 8 bases from J, the gap between germline ends came to 17 bases. There are 14 residues in the CDR3. The CDR3 is CASSSREAPRGYTF. The CDR3 coding sequence is TGTGCCAGCAGCTCTCGTGAGGCTCCGAGGGGCTACACCTTC.

The chain recombines TRBV18 with TRBJ1-6; D is unresolved. Looked up from germline, CDR1 is KGHSH and CDR2 is LQKENI. CDR3 length: 14 amino acids. V gave up 3 bases and J gave up 9 bases, with 12 bases separating them. CDR3 amino acids: CASSPSSGFSPLHF. DNA for the CDR3: TGTGCCAGCTCACCTTCGTCGGGGTTTTCACCCCTCCACTTT.